A selection of T cell receptor beta chains follows, all from one sample in a study of blood T cell repertoires in COVID-19. Sequencing was performed with immunoSEQ multiplex PCR; in TCRdb, only in-frame clones are kept and a portion is missing. Seen here are some 250,000 clones, around 87% observed once, and the top ten hold 5.2%. The sequencing input was peripheral blood. The receptors come from a woman aged 55 to 70 with COVID-19, enrolled during active disease. CDR3s include the opening cysteine and the closing phenylalanine or tryptophan. Fields, in order: V gene, J gene, clone size, D gene, CDR3 DNA, CDR3 protein. A D gene is named only where the DNA matches it firmly. Only some rows state a clone size, as once, few, many or a class for expanded clones.

V: TRBV3-1/TRBV3-2; J: TRBJ2-7; size: once; D: TRBD2; DNA: TGTGCCAGCAGCCTGACTAGCGGGAGTATCCACGAGCAGTACTTC; CDR3: CASSLTSGSIHEQYF
V: TRBV1; J: TRBJ2-1; size: few; D: .; DNA: TGCACCAGCAGCCAAGATGCTAGCGGGAGGGCCGAACACAATGAGCAGTTCTTC; CDR3: CTSSQDASGRAEHNEQFF
V: TRBV25-1; J: TRBJ1-2; size: .; D: .; DNA: TGTGCCAGCAGTGAATCTCCTCCGCAGGGCTACACCTTC; CDR3: CASSESPPQGYTF
V: TRBV5-1; J: TRBJ1-4; size: .; D: TRBD1; DNA: TGCGCCAGCAGCAGGGACAGGGCAACTAATGAAAAACTGTTTTTT; CDR3: CASSRDRATNEKLFF
V: TRBV6-4; J: TRBJ2-1; size: .; D: .; DNA: TGTGCCAGCAGTGACTCCTCGGAGAGCTCCTACAATGAGCAGTTCTTC; CDR3: CASSDSSESSYNEQFF
V: TRBV24-1; J: TRBJ2-7; size: .; D: .; DNA: TGTGCCACCAGTGATGGTGGGGGCTGGGAGCAGTACTTC; CDR3: CATSDGGGWEQYF
V: TRBV6-2/TRBV6-3; J: TRBJ1-5; size: .; D: .; DNA: TGTGCCAGCAGTTACGCGAGCATTCGGGAGCCGCCCCAGCATTTT; CDR3: CASSYASIREPPQHF
V: TRBV24-1; J: TRBJ2-3; size: once; D: TRBD2; DNA: TGTGCCACCAGGGAAAGCGGGGGAACTAGCACAGATACGCAGTATTTT; CDR3: CATRESGGTSTDTQYF
V: TRBV7-3; J: TRBJ2-1; size: .; D: TRBD1; DNA: TGTGCCAGCAGCCCTTCCAGGGGGTATGAGCAGTTCTTC; CDR3: CASSPSRGYEQFF
V: TRBV7-3; J: TRBJ1-2; size: few; D: .; DNA: TGTGCCAGCAGCCCAGCCGGGAGGGACTATGGCTACACCTTC; CDR3: CASSPAGRDYGYTF
V: TRBV7-9; J: TRBJ1-6; size: .; D: .; DNA: TGTGCCAGCAGCCCCAGGGGTTCCTATAATTCACCCCTCCACTTT; CDR3: CASSPRGSYNSPLHF
V: TRBV19; J: TRBJ2-1; size: .; D: TRBD1; DNA: TGTGCCAGTAGTCTCCGACAGGGTTCGAATGAGCAGTTCTTC; CDR3: CASSLRQGSNEQFF
V: TRBV4-1; J: TRBJ1-4; size: .; D: .; DNA: TGCGCCAGCAGCTCACGAGGGTCGCAGCGGGCAACTAATGAAAAACTGTTTTTT; CDR3: CASSSRGSQRATNEKLFF
V: TRBV4-3; J: TRBJ1-5; size: .; D: .; DNA: TGCGCCAGCAGCCCTAGTAGGAGCAATCAGCCCCAGCATTTT; CDR3: CASSPSRSNQPQHF
V: TRBV12-3/TRBV12-4; J: TRBJ2-3; size: once; D: .; DNA: TGTGCCAGCAGTTCTGCAGATACGCAGTATTTT; CDR3: CASSSADTQYF
V: TRBV5-1; J: TRBJ2-1; size: .; D: TRBD1; DNA: TGCGCCAGCAGCTTAGGGACAGGAGAATACAATGAGCAGTTCTTC; CDR3: CASSLGTGEYNEQFF
V: TRBV19; J: TRBJ1-4; size: .; D: TRBD1; DNA: TGTGCCAGTAGGCCGGGGACAGGGATCGGAAAACTGTTTTTT; CDR3: CASRPGTGIGKLFF
V: TRBV4-1; J: TRBJ2-2; size: .; D: TRBD2; DNA: TGCGCCAGCAGCCACAAAACCGGGACTAGCGGGAGAACCGGGGAGCTGTTTTTT; CDR3: CASSHKTGTSGRTGELFF
V: TRBV5-5; J: TRBJ2-2; size: .; D: TRBD2; DNA: TGTGCCAGCAGCTTCCGCCATGCGGGAGGGAACACCGGGGAGCTGTTTTTT; CDR3: CASSFRHAGGNTGELFF
V: TRBV30; J: TRBJ2-3; size: .; D: .; DNA: TGTGCCTGGGGTCGTTCCGCGGGAACCACAGATACGCAGTATTTT; CDR3: CAWGRSAGTTDTQYF
V: TRBV5-6; J: TRBJ2-7; size: .; D: TRBD1; DNA: TGTGCCAGCAGCCCTACGTGGAGGACAGGAGCCTACGAGCAGTACTTC; CDR3: CASSPTWRTGAYEQYF
V: TRBV28; J: TRBJ1-4; size: .; D: TRBD1; DNA: TGTGCCAGCAGGTACTCCGGGACAGGGAATGAAAAACTGTTTTTT; CDR3: CASRYSGTGNEKLFF
V: TRBV14; J: TRBJ2-1; size: .; D: .; DNA: TGTGCCAGCAGTAGTCTTATCTCCTACAATGAGCAGTTCTTC; CDR3: CASSSLISYNEQFF
V: TRBV6-6; J: TRBJ2-7; size: .; D: TRBD1; DNA: TGTGCCAGCACCCCCCGGGACAGGGGGAGATACGAGCAGTACTTC; CDR3: CASTPRDRGRYEQYF
V: TRBV12-3/TRBV12-4; J: TRBJ1-1; size: .; D: TRBD1; DNA: TGTGCCAGCAGCTTGACAGGGACTGAAGCTTTCTTT; CDR3: CASSLTGTEAFF
V: TRBV5-6; J: TRBJ2-5; size: .; D: TRBD2; DNA: TGTGCCAGCAGCTTCGGAGCGGGAGTTTCAGAGACCCAGTACTTC; CDR3: CASSFGAGVSETQYF
V: TRBV29-1; J: TRBJ2-3; size: .; D: TRBD2; DNA: TGCAGCGTTGAATCTCTGAGCGGGAGCGATACGCAGTATTTT; CDR3: CSVESLSGSDTQYF
V: TRBV29-1; J: TRBJ2-3; size: .; D: TRBD2; DNA: TGCAGCGTTGGAGGACTAGCGGGAGCAAGCACAGATACGCAGTATTTT; CDR3: CSVGGLAGASTDTQYF
V: TRBV4-2; J: TRBJ1-3; size: once; D: TRBD1; DNA: TGTGCCAGCAGCCATCGGACAGGGGACTCTGGAAACACCATATATTTT; CDR3: CASSHRTGDSGNTIYF
V: TRBV9; J: TRBJ1-3; size: .; D: TRBD1; DNA: TGTGCCAGCAGCGTAGCGGTGGGGCAGGGGGCTGGAAACACCATATATTTT; CDR3: CASSVAVGQGAGNTIYF